Each of the 31 T cell receptor beta chains below was sequenced from the same sample in a study of blood T cell repertoires in COVID-19. TCRdb's copy holds only in-frame clones and misses some; the assay was immunoSEQ multiplex PCR. The repertoire holds 160,000 or so clones, 80% seen once, with less than 6% in the top ten. Sequencing was carried out using PBMCs or T cells enriched from blood (not recorded which). Receptors originate from a middle-aged man who had recovered from COVID-19.

The chain is built from TRBV18 and TRBJ2-1, with a possible D match to TRBD1 (7 bases). V was cut by 6 bases and J by 4 bases, with 13 bases left in between. CDR3 length equals 14 residues. CDR1 and CDR2 (germline): KGHSH, LQKENI. CDR3 protein: CASSRDSRYNEQFF. The CDR3 coding sequence is TGTGCCAGCTCGCGGGACAGTCGATACAATGAGCAGTTCTTC.

The chain is built from TRBV30 and TRBJ1-4; TRBD1 agrees at 8 bases. CDR3 length equals 14 residues. CDR1 GTSNPN and CDR2 SVGIG come from the germline V gene (reference sequence). The junction had 2 bases not matched to a gene; V was cut back by 0 bases and J by 5 bases. The CDR3 nucleotides are TGTGCCTGGAGTGTACAGGGGGGAAATGAAAAACTGTTTTTT. Encoded protein: CAWSVQGGNEKLFF. Drawing the rest from reference TRBV30 and TRBJ1-4, the complete variable domain is SQTIHQWPATLVQPVGSPLSLECTVEGTSNPNLYWYRQAAGRGLQLLFYSVGIGQISSEVPQNLSASRPQDRQFILSSKKLLLSDSGFYLCAWSVQGGNEKLFFGSGTQLSVL.

This clone was counted once. V usage is TRBV10-3 and J usage is TRBJ1-4, with no clear D. The CDR3 contains 13 residues. V dropped 3 bases and J dropped 7 bases, with 9 bases sitting between them. Germline CDR1 reads ENHRY; CDR2 reads SYGVKD. CDR3 residues: CAISDFGSEKLFF. In DNA form, the CDR3 reads TGTGCCATCAGTGATTTCGGGAGTGAAAAACTGTTTTTT.

This sequence joins TRBV4-1 and TRBJ1-1; TRBD1 agrees at 8 bases. V was clipped by 0 bases and J by 0 bases; unmatched bases: 3. Germline-derived CDR1 and CDR2 are MGHRA and YSYEKL. This CDR3 is 16 amino acids long. DNA of the CDR3: TGCGCCAGCAGCCAAGAAGAGGGACAGGTGAACACTGAAGCTTTCTTT. Protein product: CASSQEEGQVNTEAFF.

This clone was recorded only once. The chain combines TRBV5-1 with TRBJ1-3; 9 bases are shared with TRBD1. Trimming took 2 bases from V and 10 from J; bases not matched to a gene: 28. CDR3 length equals 21 residues. Germline CDR1 and CDR2: SGHRS and YFSETQ. CDR3 DNA: TGCGCCAGCAGCTTCGGCCTTACGGGACAGGGTAGCGCCGGGGGGGTTTCGACCATATATTTT. This translates into CASSFGLTGQGSAGGVSTIYF. The full variable domain, its missing parts supplied by reference TRBV5-1 and TRBJ1-3, is KAGVTQTPRYLIKTRGQQVTLSCSPISGHRSVSWYQQTPGQGLQFLFEYFSETQRNKGNFPGRFSGRQFSNSRSEMNVSTLELGDSALYLCASSFGLTGQGSAGGVSTIYFGEGSWLTVV.

The chain is built from TRBV7-8 and TRBJ1-1, with D unclear. Germline loops: CDR1 SGHVS, CDR2 FQNEAQ. The CDR3 extends over 15 amino acids. V was trimmed by 8 bases and J by 5 bases, leaving 21 bases between them. CDR3 nucleotide sequence: TGTGCCAGCGTCCAAGATGAGGAGGAATGGACTGAAGCTTTCTTT. Translated, it gives CASVQDEEEWTEAFF.

This chain uses TRBV4-2 with TRBJ1-4; D gene unclear. The CDR3 covers 18 residues. V was pared by 4 bases and J by 1 base, with 19 bases between. CDR1 and CDR2 (germline): LGHNA, YNFKEQ. The CDR3 nucleotides read TGTGCCAGCAGCCCAACAGTAGGCAGGCTGGGAACTAATGAAAAACTGTTTTTT. Protein sequence: CASSPTVGRLGTNEKLFF.

The CDR3 DNA reads TGTGCCAGTATTCCACGGGTGCCTGGAAACACCATATATTTT. This translates into CASIPRVPGNTIYF. This chain uses TRBV19 with TRBJ1-3; D is undetermined. The CDR3 is made up of 14 amino acids. V lost 7 bases and J 2 bases, leaving 12 bases between the germline ends. The V gene's germline CDR1 is LNHDA and CDR2 SQIVND (reference sequence).

The chain employs TRBV6-5 and TRBJ1-1; 7 bases are shared with TRBD1. Looked up from germline, CDR1 is MNHEY and CDR2 is SVGAGI. After removal of 7 bases from V and 6 bases from J, the junction contained 11 bases not matched to a gene. The CDR3 loop spans 14 amino acids. The CDR3, as DNA: TGTGCCAGCATGGGATTTACAGGGGTCGCTGAAGCTTTCTTT. This codes for CASMGFTGVAEAFF.

The chain is built from TRBV7-6 and TRBJ2-2; a weak D match, TRBD1 (5 bases). Trimming removed 4 bases at V and 7 bases at J, with 19 bases between. Germline CDR1 reads SGHVS; CDR2 reads FNYEAQ. The CDR3 runs 16 residues. CDR3 sequence (DNA): TGTGCCAGCAGCTCCTCCCAGGGCCCCCAGGGCGGGGAGCTGTTTTTT. It encodes CASSSSQGPQGGELFF.

This clone was seen more than once but under ten times. V is TRBV2 and J is TRBJ1-2, with a weak D call TRBD1 (6 bases). V lost 4 bases, J lost 5 bases, and 17 bases lay in between. The germline gives CDR1 SNHLY, CDR2 FYNNEI. The CDR3 runs 15 residues. The CDR3 nucleotides are TGTGCCAGCAGTGTGCAGCGGGGGCAGGGGTATGGCTACACCTTC. Translation: CASSVQRGQGYGYTF. The complete variable domain, with remaining parts taken from reference TRBV2 and TRBJ1-2, reads EPEVTQTPSHQVTQMGQEVILRCVPISNHLYFYWYRQILGQKVEFLVSFYNNEISEKSEIFDDQFSVERPDGSNFTLKIRSTKLEDSAMYFCASSVQRGQGYGYTFGSGTRLTVV.

The chain uses TRBV12-3 or TRBV12-4 and TRBJ2-7; a possible D gene is TRBD2 (5 bases). V gave up 3 bases and J gave up 4 bases, with 7 bases separating them. The CDR3 contains 12 residues. The CDR3 loop reads CASSFGGYEQYF. The DNA of the CDR3 is TGTGCCAGCAGTTTTGGCGGGTACGAGCAGTACTTC.

The V and J genes are TRBV3-1 (or the pseudogene TRBV3-2) and TRBJ2-3, with D perhaps TRBD2 (5 bases). With 4 bases removed from V and 4 bases from J, the gap between germline ends came to 12 bases. The CDR3 loop spans 14 amino acids. CDR1 is LGHDT, CDR2 YNNKEL, per germline (reference sequence). The CDR3 here is CASSRRLAADTQYF. Here the CDR3 DNA reads TGTGCCAGCAGCCGCCGCCTAGCAGCAGATACGCAGTATTTT.

The chain uses TRBV19 and TRBJ1-4, with D tentatively TRBD1 (6 bases). Germline-derived CDR1 and CDR2 are LNHDA and SQIVND (reference sequence). V lost 6 bases and J lost 5, with 10 bases in between. The CDR3 is 13 amino acids. CDR3 region: CASRITGNEKLFF. CDR3 DNA sequence: TGTGCCAGTAGAATCACAGGGAATGAAAAACTGTTTTTT.

This sequence joins TRBV27 and TRBJ1-2; no reliable D call. Germline loops: CDR1 MNHEY, CDR2 SMNVEV (reference sequence). V lost 5 bases and J 4 bases, leaving 17 bases between the germline ends. The CDR3 contains 15 residues. The CDR3 reads CASSPDARSGYGYTF. CDR3 coding DNA: TGTGCCAGCAGTCCGGACGCAAGGAGCGGCTATGGCTACACCTTC.

This clone was seen a single time. V and J are TRBV19 and TRBJ1-1; possible D gene TRBD1, 5 bases. The germline CDR1 and CDR2 sequences are LNHDA and SQIVND (reference sequence). V gave up 5 bases and J gave up 0 bases, with 10 bases separating them. The CDR3 spans 14 residues. As DNA, the CDR3 is TGTGCCAGTAGTGTAACAGGTCTGAACACTGAAGCTTTCTTT. Translating gives CASSVTGLNTEAFF.

The chain employs TRBV29-1 and TRBJ1-4; no reliable D call. With 3 bases removed from V and 0 bases from J, the gap between germline ends came to 11 bases. Germline assignment: CDR1 SQVTM and CDR2 ANQGSEA. This CDR3 has 15 residues. CDR3 nucleotide sequence: TGCAGCGTTGAGGGCACCCCATCAACTAATGAAAAACTGTTTTTT. Translated: CSVEGTPSTNEKLFF.

This chain connects TRBV7-3 to TRBJ2-3, with D perhaps matching TRBD2 (6 bases). Trimming shortened V by 0 bases and J by 0 bases, and 10 bases separated the two germline ends. The CDR3 totals 16 residues. CDR1 SGHTA and CDR2 FQGTGA come from the germline V gene. This CDR3 reads CASSLTLGGSTDTQYF. The CDR3 nucleotides are TGTGCCAGCAGCTTAACGTTGGGGGGTAGCACAGATACGCAGTATTTT.

The V call is TRBV5-1, the J call TRBJ1-4; no clear D. This CDR3 has 15 amino acids. Looked up from germline, CDR1 is SGHRS and CDR2 is YFSETQ. V lost 3 bases to trimming and J lost 5 bases, with 14 bases between them. The CDR3 DNA is TGCGCCAGCAGCTCAAACACAGAAGGAAATGAAAAACTGTTTTTT. This sequence encodes CASSSNTEGNEKLFF.

The rearrangement uses TRBV5-1 and TRBJ1-3; a possible D gene is TRBD1 (6 bases). The V gene lost 6 bases and the J gene lost 0 bases, with 10 bases spanning the gap. The V gene's germline CDR1 is SGHRS and CDR2 YFSETQ. The CDR3 totals 14 residues. CDR3 protein: CASKDSNSGNTIYF. The CDR3 DNA is TGCGCCAGCAAGGACAGCAACTCTGGAAACACCATATATTTT.

The chain is built from TRBV7-9 and TRBJ2-1, with TRBD2 as a possible D gene (5 bases). The CDR3 is made up of 14 amino acids. The V and J ends lost 10 bases and 7 bases respectively, with 20 bases between them. Germline CDR1 SEHNR, CDR2 FQNEAQ (reference sequence). Written as DNA, the CDR3 is TGTGCCACTGGGGTGGCGGGCGGTGTAAATGAGCAGTTCTTC. Its protein is CATGVAGGVNEQFF.

V and J are TRBV27 and TRBJ2-3, with TRBD2 matching over 14 bases. This CDR3 is 17 amino acids long. Germline values: CDR1 MNHEY, CDR2 SMNVEV (reference sequence). The ends lost 5 bases at V and 0 bases at J; junction bases unmatched: 4. CDR3 protein: CASSRTSGGLSTDTQYF. The CDR3 DNA reads as TGTGCCAGCAGTCGGACTAGCGGGGGGCTTAGCACAGATACGCAGTATTTT.

There are many counts of this clone. The chain employs TRBV9 and TRBJ2-5; no firm D call. Germline V lookup: CDR1 SGDLS, CDR2 YYNGEE. V lost 2 bases and J 5 bases, leaving 10 bases between the germline ends. The CDR3 is made up of 13 amino acids. In DNA form, the CDR3 reads TGTGCCAGCAGCGTGCGTTCCCGGGAGACCCAGTACTTC. It specifies CASSVRSRETQYF.

The chain couples TRBV3-1 (or the pseudogene TRBV3-2) to TRBJ1-2, with D perhaps TRBD1 (5 bases). The CDR3 runs 17 residues. With 8 bases removed from V and 6 bases from J, the gap between germline ends came to 28 bases. Germline CDR1 LGHDT, CDR2 YNNKEL (reference sequence). In DNA form, the CDR3 reads TGTGCCAGCCAAGCAGGAGGGGTATACTCCCGGGATGATGGCTACACCTTC. Translating it yields CASQAGGVYSRDDGYTF.

The DNA of the CDR3 is TGTGCCTGGAGCGCAGTTTCTGAAGCTTTCTTT. This gives the protein CAWSAVSEAFF. V gene TRBV30 combines with J gene TRBJ1-1; D remains ambiguous. Per the germline V gene, CDR1 is GTSNPN and CDR2 is SVGIG (reference sequence). The ends were cut back, 3 bases at V and 6 bases at J, with 8 bases in the middle. The CDR3 is made up of 11 amino acids.

The chain joins TRBV7-2 to TRBJ2-5; the match to TRBD2 covers 9 bases. Trimming at V came to 4 bases and at J to 2 bases, leaving 8 bases not matched to a gene. There are 16 residues in the CDR3. Germline CDR1 reads SGHTA; CDR2 reads FQGNSA. The CDR3 region has the DNA TGTGCCAGCAGCTCAATATGGACTAGCGATCAAGAGACCCAGTACTTC. Translation gives CASSSIWTSDQETQYF. Using reference TRBV7-2 and TRBJ2-5 for the parts outside the CDR3, the full variable domain is GAGVSQSPSNKVTEKGKDVELRCDPISGHTALYWYRQSLGQGLEFLIYFQGNSAPDKSGLPSDRFSAERTGGSVSTLTIQRTQQEDSAVYLCASSSIWTSDQETQYFGPGTRLLVL.

This sequence joins TRBV6-6 and TRBJ1-5; D call uncertain. The CDR3 sequence is 14 residues long. Deletions cut 6 bases from V and 2 bases from J, with 11 bases between. Germline CDR1 reads MNHNY; CDR2 reads SVGAGI (reference sequence). The CDR3 loop reads CASSPGSGNQPQHF. Written as DNA, the CDR3 is TGTGCCAGCAGCCCCGGGAGCGGCAATCAGCCCCAGCATTTT.

The chain combines TRBV9 with TRBJ2-3; no firm D call. The CDR3 is 15 residues long. V dropped 4 bases and J dropped 0 bases, with 12 bases sitting between them. CDR1 is SGDLS and CDR2 is YYNGEE in the germline V gene. CDR3 in DNA: TGTGCCAGCAGCACTCCGATTACTAGCACAGATACGCAGTATTTT. It encodes CASSTPITSTDTQYF.

J is TRBJ1-1 and V is TRBV10-3; tentative D call: TRBD1 (5 bases). Trimming removed 7 bases at V and 1 base at J, with 7 bases between. Germline values: CDR1 ENHRY, CDR2 SYGVKD. CDR3 size: 12 residues. This CDR3 is CAITGGNTEAFF. Written as DNA, the CDR3 is TGTGCCATCACCGGGGGGAACACTGAAGCTTTCTTT.

The chain recombines TRBV2 with TRBJ2-7; 10 bases are shared with TRBD1. Germline V gene data show CDR1 as SNHLY and CDR2 as FYNNEI. The CDR3 extends over 13 amino acids. V trimming: 6 bases; J trimming: 6 bases; junction bases outside the gene matches: 5. The CDR3 here is CASRRDRGSEQYF. CDR3 nucleotides: TGTGCCAGCAGGAGGGACAGGGGAAGCGAGCAGTACTTC. Full variable domain (remainder filled in from reference TRBV2 and TRBJ2-7): EPEVTQTPSHQVTQMGQEVILRCVPISNHLYFYWYRQILGQKVEFLVSFYNNEISEKSEIFDDQFSVERPDGSNFTLKIRSTKLEDSAMYFCASRRDRGSEQYFGPGTRLTVT.

The chain recombines TRBV2 with TRBJ2-3; D unresolved. The CDR3 totals 15 residues. The V gene's germline CDR1 is SNHLY and CDR2 FYNNEI. V was cut by 1 base and J by 2 bases, with 10 bases left in between. CDR3 nucleotide sequence: TGTGCCAGCAGTGAAGGGGCCATAAACACAGATACGCAGTATTTT. Its protein product is CASSEGAINTDTQYF.